This T cell receptor (beta chain) was sequenced in a study of T-cell reconstitution after alpha-beta-depleted transplantation in children. This clonotype was counted at least ten times. The antigen is unknown. The authors prepared the TCRbeta library with unique molecular identifiers. TCRdb independently ran MiXCR on the PCR reads; one entry per CDR3 protein. The repertoire consists of approximately 97,000 distinct CDR3 sequences, with around 5.9% occurring once and the leading ten covering roughly 6.1%. Findings of the study overall: At day 60, the high TCRbeta diversity found in some patients originated from recipient T cells and thymic progenitors that had survived. A year post-transplant, T-cell counts and diversity derived mostly from newly produced T cells. Reported findings indicate that, about two months after transplant, alpha-beta T cells came from several hundred expanded clones, which were derived from non-depleted graft cells.

The V gene end was trimmed by 1 base and the J gene end by 3 bases; junction bases not matched to a gene: 9. The CDR3 totals 17 residues. The sample was PBMCs, mostly from graft donor cells, taken 60 days after TCRalphabeta/CD19-depleted stem cell transplant. V gene TRBV12-3 or TRBV12-4 combines with J gene TRBJ2-5; 9 bases are shared with TRBD2. The receptor comes from a female patient aged 2 to 10 who had a stem cell transplant for Fanconi anemia, so the T cells may come from the graft donor. The CDR3 DNA reads TGTGCCAGCAGTTTAGTGGGACTAGCAGCTCCGGAAGAGACCCAGTACTTC. Encoded protein: CASSLVGLAAPEETQYF.